The text below deals with one TCR beta chain. Specified time point: sample taken at primary tumor resection. The sequenced material consisted of unsorted whole RNA from tumor, nontumor lung or frozen PBMC. These data belong to a study of spatial heterogeneity in lung cancer. A single record per CDR3 protein comes from TCRdb applying MiXCR to the 5' RACE reads. The sample records 90,000 to 95,000 distinct CDR3 sequences, roughly 12% being singletons. CDR1 and CDR2 (germline): MDHEN, SYDVKM. The length of the CDR3 is 17 residues. V lost 6 bases and J lost 0, with 15 bases in between. The clonotype comes from a male donor with early-stage non-small cell lung cancer. The sample consisted of PBMCs, taken at surgery. The V and J genes are TRBV28 and TRBJ2-6; D call uncertain. In nucleotides, the CDR3 is TGTGCCAGCAGCCGCGGACGGTTTCCCTCTGGGGCCAACGTCCTGACTTTC. This translates into CASSRGRFPSGANVLTF. Full variable domain (missing parts from reference TRBV28 and TRBJ2-6): DVKVTQSSRYLVKRTGEKVFLECVQDMDHENMFWYRQDPGLGLRLIYFSYDVKMKEKGDIPEGYSVSREKKERFSLILESASTNQTSMYLCASSRGRFPSGANVLTFGAGSRLTVL.